These 19 T cell receptor beta chains came from one sample sequenced in a study of T cells in Graves' hyperthyroidism and ophthalmopathy. Amplification targeted TCR beta CDR3 regions from RNA transcripts. Researchers ran a first-round RT-PCR on the TCR CDR3 using the HTBI primer set. TCRdb ran MiXCR on the multiplex PCR reads and lists one entry per CDR3 protein. The sample lists about 130,000 distinct CDR3 sequences, approximately 20% seen once, with roughly 71% in the top ten. Input material: blood. The receptors originated from a woman in her forties or fifties with Graves' hyperthyroidism that later progressed to Graves' ophthalmopathy.

This clonotype has at least ten counts. V and J are TRBV20-1 and TRBJ2-7, with TRBD1 as a possible D gene (6 bases). Per germline, CDR1 DFQATT and CDR2 SNEGSKA (reference sequence). The CDR3 is 12 residues long. Between the trimmed V and J ends, which lost 6 bases and 4 bases, there was a span of 13 bases. This chain's CDR3 is CSASRGRYEQYF. CDR3 coding DNA: TGCAGTGCCTCCAGGGGCCGGTACGAGCAGTACTTC.

This clonotype showed up just once. The chain employs TRBV12-3 or TRBV12-4 and TRBJ2-5; the match to TRBD1 covers 12 bases. J lost 5 bases, V lost 6 bases, and 13 bases had no gene match. The CDR3 is 17 amino acids. In DNA form, the CDR3 reads TGTGCCAGCAGCGGGGGACAGGGGGCAGGGCCGCGGGAGACCCAGTACTTC. This encodes CASSGGQGAGPRETQYF.

Comment on this clonotype: This may be a read error, as it is one base from a much larger clone. The V and J genes are TRBV30 and TRBJ2-7, with a possible D match to TRBD1 (6 bases). This CDR3 has 12 residues. Germline V gene data show CDR1 as GTSNPN and CDR2 as SVGIG (reference sequence). V was cut by 6 bases and J by 2 bases, with 11 bases left in between. The CDR3 DNA sequence: TGTGCCTGCCGGGACACAACCTACGAGCAGTACTTC. Residues: CACRDTTYEQYF. Full variable domain (rest looked up from reference TRBV30 and TRBJ2-7): SQTIHQWPATLVQPVGSPLSLECTVEGTSNPNLYWYRQAAGRGLQLLFYSVGIGQISSEVPQNLSASRPQDRQFILSSKKLLLSDSGFYLCACRDTTYEQYFGPGTRLTVT.

This clonotype appeared many times. The rearrangement uses TRBV20-1 and TRBJ1-1; the D is unclear. CDR1 is DFQATT, CDR2 SNEGSKA, per germline (reference sequence). V gave up 4 bases and J gave up 0 bases, with 15 bases separating them. The CDR3 spans 15 residues. Written as DNA, the CDR3 is TGCAGTGCTAATGCGCGGCTGATCGTGAACACTGAAGCTTTCTTT. Protein sequence: CSANARLIVNTEAFF.

This chain links TRBV29-1 with TRBJ1-5; 8 positions agree with TRBD1. The junction had 5 bases not matched to a gene; V was cut back by 6 bases and J by 7 bases. Looked up from germline, CDR1 is SQVTM and CDR2 is ANQGSEA. CDR3 length equals 12 residues. The CDR3 here is CSVGQGSQPQHF. CDR3 sequence (DNA): TGCAGCGTCGGACAGGGCAGCCAGCCCCAGCATTTT.

This clonotype has more than one count but fewer than ten. This sequence joins TRBV4-2 and TRBJ2-1, with D possibly TRBD1 on 5 matching bases. V lost 1 base and J 8 bases, leaving 15 bases between the germline ends. The length of the CDR3 is 15 residues. Germline V gives CDR1 LGHNA, CDR2 YNFKEQ. CDR3: CASSQVGRAFDEQFF. DNA of the CDR3: TGTGCCAGCAGCCAAGTGGGCAGGGCTTTCGATGAGCAGTTCTTC.

This clonotype came up many times. The rearrangement uses TRBV20-1 and TRBJ1-5; unclear D gene. This CDR3 spans 14 amino acids. V lost 6 bases and J lost 5, with 17 bases in between. Per germline, CDR1 DFQATT and CDR2 SNEGSKA (reference sequence). CDR3 amino acids: CSARPRRVDQPQHF. CDR3 sequence (DNA): TGCAGTGCGAGGCCCCGTCGGGTTGATCAGCCCCAGCATTTT.

This clonotype was recorded once. The rearrangement links TRBV28 to TRBJ1-3; no clear D. V dropped 5 bases and J dropped 0 bases, with 8 bases sitting between them. The CDR3 runs to 14 residues. Germline lookup yields CDR1 MDHEN and CDR2 SYDVKM. CDR3 loop: CASSLDFSGNTIYF. CDR3 nucleotide sequence: TGTGCCAGCAGTCTAGATTTCTCTGGAAACACCATATATTTT.

This clonotype was seen many times. This chain joins TRBV3-1 and TRBJ2-7; D is undetermined. Germline loops: CDR1 LGHDT, CDR2 YNNKEL (reference sequence). The CDR3 has 13 amino acids. Between the trimmed V and J ends, which lost 1 base and 6 bases, there was a span of 10 bases. CDR3 amino acids: CASSQGGQLEQYF. The CDR3 DNA reads as TGTGCCAGCAGCCAAGGAGGTCAACTCGAGCAGTACTTC.

To note about this clonotype: Possible read error: a much larger clone is one base away. The chain employs TRBV28 and TRBJ2-5; 8 positions match TRBD2. The CDR3 has 16 residues. Germline V gives CDR1 MDHEN, CDR2 SYDVKM. The V gene end was trimmed by 6 bases and the J gene end by 5 bases; junction bases not matched to a gene: 14. CDR3 in amino acids: CASRRTGTRGDETQYF. For the CDR3, the DNA is TGTGCCAGCAGGCGGACCGGGACTAGAGGAGATGAGACCCAGTACTTC. Supplemented by reference TRBV28 and TRBJ2-5, the full variable domain reads DVKVTQSSRYLVKRTGEKVFLECVQDMDHENMFWYRQDPGLGLRLIYFSYDVKMKEKGDIPEGYSVSREKKERFSLILESASTNQTSMYLCASRRTGTRGDETQYFGPGTRLLVL.

This clonotype was recorded at least ten times. The chain uses TRBV27 and TRBJ2-1; TRBD2 aligns across 11 bases. CDR1 and CDR2 from the germline V gene are MNHEY and SMNVEV (reference sequence). This CDR3 has 19 amino acids. With 5 bases clipped from V and 4 bases from J, the junction kept 16 bases outside the gene matches. Written as DNA, the CDR3 is TGTGCCAGCAGTCGATCGCCGGGACTAGCGGCGAGAGGGTACAATGAGCAGTTCTTC. Encoded protein: CASSRSPGLAARGYNEQFF.

This clonotype was counted many times. This chain uses TRBV28 with TRBJ2-7, with 10 positions matching TRBD1. Losses at the gene ends were 7 bases for V and 3 bases for J; bases not matched to a gene: 3. This CDR3 is 13 amino acids long. The germline CDR1 and CDR2 sequences are MDHEN and SYDVKM. CDR3 nucleotides: TGTGCCAGCAAGACAGGGGGCCTCTACGAGCAGTACTTC. This codes for CASKTGGLYEQYF.

The chain has TRBV5-1 and TRBJ2-3; 7 bases align to TRBD1. V shed 4 bases and J 4 bases; nucleotides not matched to a gene: 9. Germline CDR1 SGHRS, CDR2 YFSETQ. This CDR3 is 15 amino acids long. The CDR3 loop is CASSAVGQRADTQYF. The CDR3 DNA sequence: TGCGCCAGCAGCGCCGTGGGACAGAGGGCAGATACGCAGTATTTT.

The genes are TRBV15 and TRBJ1-1; 8 bases are a match to TRBD1. The germline V gene has CDR1 LNHNV and CDR2 YYDKDF (reference sequence). The CDR3 length is 14 residues. Trimming removed 5 bases from V and 3 bases from J; junction bases left unmatched: 5. CDR3 region: CATSPQGADTEAFF. The CDR3 region has the DNA TGTGCCACCAGCCCTCAGGGGGCGGACACTGAAGCTTTCTTT.

This clonotype was seen only once. DNA for the CDR3: TGTGCCAGCAGCCCAGGGACTAGCGGGAGTGCAGAGACCCAGTACTTC. This gives the protein CASSPGTSGSAETQYF. The rearrangement uses TRBV11-1 and TRBJ2-5, with 14 bases that match TRBD2. The CDR3 covers 16 residues. Germline loops: CDR1 SGHAT, CDR2 FQDESV (reference sequence). The V gene end was trimmed by 5 bases and the J gene end by 4 bases; junction bases not matched to a gene: 6.

In this sample, this clonotype turned up a few times. This chain uses TRBV12-3 or TRBV12-4 with TRBJ1-3; D is unresolved. The CDR3 length is 16 residues. V lost 1 base and J lost 0, with 10 bases in between. CDR3 sequence (DNA): TGTGCCAGCAGTTTAGGGGTGCAGATCTCTGGAAACACCATATATTTT. Its protein is CASSLGVQISGNTIYF.

This clonotype was seen a few times. The gene calls are TRBV12-5 and TRBJ2-3; no reliable D call. V was cut by 2 bases and J by 4 bases, with 7 bases left in between. This CDR3 comprises 13 residues. The V gene's germline CDR1 is LGHNT and CDR2 FRNRAP. CDR3 DNA sequence: TGTGCTAGTGGTTTGTATGGGTCAGATACGCAGTATTTT. It specifies CASGLYGSDTQYF.

This rearrangement joins TRBV12-3 or TRBV12-4 to TRBJ1-3; D gene unclear. The CDR3 is 13 amino acids. V was cut by 6 bases and J by 4 bases, with 10 bases left in between. The CDR3 DNA reads TGTGCCAGCAGAGGACCGGCGGGAAACACCATATATTTT. Its translation: CASRGPAGNTIYF.

The gene calls are TRBV10-1 and TRBJ2-3; D gene unclear. The CDR3 is 13 amino acids. The germline V gene encodes CDR1 WNHNN and CDR2 SYGVQD (reference sequence). V was pared by 4 bases and J by 2 bases, with 7 bases between. The CDR3 DNA reads TGCGCCAGCAGTGGGACGTTCACAGATACGCAGTATTTT. Protein sequence: CASSGTFTDTQYF.